Listed below are T cell receptor beta chains from one sample, sequenced in a study of cytomegalovirus exposure and HLA in healthy donors. Sequencing was performed with immunoSEQ multiplex PCR; in TCRdb, only in-frame clones are kept and a portion is missing. The sample includes fewer than 85,000 clones, about 95% of them seen just once. The specimen sequenced was PBMCs. These receptors were collected from a woman aged 18-30 years in good health and CMV-seronegative. Each CDR3 is given with its conserved first and last residue. A D gene is named only where the DNA matches it firmly. For some rows the clone size is stated as once, few or many, or as a class when expanded; others skip it.

NA	NA	TRBV28	TRBJ2-5	TGTGCCAGCAAATCCGCCAGGTTTCAAGAGACCCAGTACTTC	CASKSARFQETQYF
NA	NA	TRBV5-1	TRBJ2-3	TGCGCCAGCAGCTATCTGGACAGTTCCACAGATACGCAGTATTTT	CASSYLDSSTDTQYF
NA	NA	TRBV19	TRBJ1-2	TGTGCCAGTAGACCTACCAGGGGTGGAAACTATGGCTACACCTTC	CASRPTRGGNYGYTF
NA	NA	TRBV15	TRBJ1-6	TGTGCCACCAGCAGAGATGGGGGCCCCAATAATTCACCCCTCCACTTT	CATSRDGGPNNSPLHF
NA	NA	TRBV2	TRBJ1-1	TGTGCCAGCAGTGAACAGGGGTTGAACACTGAAGCTTTCTTT	CASSEQGLNTEAFF
NA	NA	TRBV5-1	TRBJ1-4	TGCGCCAGCCTTTTTCCCCAGGCCAGTTCAACTAATGAAAAACTGTTTTTT	CASLFPQASSTNEKLFF
TRBD2	NA	TRBV7-6	TRBJ2-2	TGTGCCAGCAGCCCGGGACTAGCGGGAGGCGGGGAGCTGTTTTTT	CASSPGLAGGGELFF
NA	NA	TRBV29-1	TRBJ1-1	TGCAGCGCCGTAAGGAGCGGGACTGAAGCTTTCTTT	CSAVRSGTEAFF
TRBD1	NA	TRBV28	TRBJ1-1	TGTGCCAGCAGTTTGGTCCTCTTGGGACAGGGTGGATTGAGCACTGAAGCTTTCTTT	CASSLVLLGQGGLSTEAFF
TRBD2	NA	TRBV14	TRBJ2-1	TGTGCCAGCAGCCTCCGTTCATTCGGACTAGCGGGAGGGAGAGACAATGAGCAGTTCTTC	CASSLRSFGLAGGRDNEQFF
TRBD2	NA	TRBV9	TRBJ2-1	TGTGCCAGCAGCGCCGGGACTAGCGGGAGGAATGAGCAGTTCTTC	CASSAGTSGRNEQFF
NA	NA	TRBV12-2	TRBJ2-7	TGTGCAAGTCGCTTAGCGCAGTTTCCGGCTACGTGGCGGGACTATTACGAGCAGTACTTC	CASRLAQFPATWRDYYEQYF
NA	NA	TRBV7-9	TRBJ2-1	TGTGCCAGCAGCCCAGCACGACAGCCAGAGCAGTTCTTC	CASSPARQPEQFF
NA	NA	TRBV7-9	TRBJ1-2	TGTGCCAGCAGCCAGGCAACAGGCTATGGCTACACCTTC	CASSQATGYGYTF
NA	NA	TRBV25-1	TRBJ1-3	TGTGCCAGCAGTGAACCAGGGCGCTCTGGAAACACCATATATTTT	CASSEPGRSGNTIYF
NA	NA	TRBV28	TRBJ2-4	TGTGCCAGCAGTTTACAGGGAGGCAACATTCAGTACTTC	CASSLQGGNIQYF
NA	once	TRBV2	TRBJ2-1	TGTGCCAGCAATCAATTAACTCGGGATTCCTACAATGAGCAGTTCTTC	CASNQLTRDSYNEQFF
NA	NA	TRBV11-2	TRBJ1-1	TGTGCCAGCAGCTTAGTTCGGTACACTGAAGCTTTCTTT	CASSLVRYTEAFF
NA	once	TRBV21-1	TRBJ1-2	TGTGCCAGCGCTCCGACAGGCCCTGCCGGCAACACCTTC	CASAPTGPAGNTF
TRBD2	NA	TRBV19	TRBJ2-7	TGTGCCAGTAGTATAGGGGGGGGGTTCTACGAGCAGTACTTC	CASSIGGGFYEQYF
TRBD2	NA	TRBV5-1	TRBJ2-7	TGCGCCAGCAGCTTGGACAATGCGGGAGGATTGTACGAGCAGTACTTC	CASSLDNAGGLYEQYF
TRBD2	NA	TRBV13	TRBJ2-7	TGTGCCAGCAGCACATACTGGGCGGGAGGGGGCGAGCAGTACTTC	CASSTYWAGGGEQYF
NA	once	TRBV27	TRBJ2-5	TGTGCCAGCGCCGGACAGGAGACCCAGTACTTC	CASAGQETQYF
NA	few	TRBV19	TRBJ2-7	TGTGCCAGTAGACCGAGCACCTTGAGTGAGCAGTACTTC	CASRPSTLSEQYF
TRBD2	NA	TRBV7-6	TRBJ2-7	TGTTCTGCCGGGACTAGCGTTTACGAGCAGTACTTC	CSAGTSVYEQYF
TRBD2	NA	TRBV7-8	TRBJ2-1	TGTGCCAGCAGCTTAGCGACCGGACTAGCGGGAGGGCCCAAACATGAGCAGTTCTTC	CASSLATGLAGGPKHEQFF
NA	NA	TRBV14	TRBJ1-4	TGTGCCAGCAGCCAACAGAGACAGTCTGGGAAACTGTTTTTT	CASSQQRQSGKLFF
TRBD1	NA	TRBV19	TRBJ1-2	TGTGCCAGTAGTCGCGGGGAGGACAGGGATGGCTACACCTTC	CASSRGEDRDGYTF
NA	NA	TRBV7-9	TRBJ2-2	TGTGCCAGCAGCTGGGGAGGGGGACCCAACACCGGGGAGCTGTTTTTT	CASSWGGGPNTGELFF
NA	NA	TRBV4-1	TRBJ2-1	TGCGCCAGCAGCCCTGATCTCGGCTCCTACAATGAGCAGTTCTTC	CASSPDLGSYNEQFF
TRBD1	once	TRBV7-9	TRBJ1-2	TGTGCCAGCAGCCGACAGGGCGCTGGTGGCTACACCTTC	CASSRQGAGGYTF
NA	NA	TRBV2	TRBJ1-5	TGTGCCAGCAGTGAGGCGGCCCCGAGGTCACATCAGCCCCAGCATTTT	CASSEAAPRSHQPQHF
NA	NA	TRBV5-1	TRBJ2-7	TGCGCCAGCAGCTGGTCCTGGGCAGGGGAAGAGCAGTACTTC	CASSWSWAGEEQYF
NA	NA	TRBV29-1	TRBJ1-1	TGCAGCGTTGCACGGGGAGTTACTGAAGCTTTCTTT	CSVARGVTEAFF
NA	NA	TRBV18	TRBJ1-1	TGTGCCAGCTCACCCCCGACTCCGCCTGGAGCTTTCTTT	CASSPPTPPGAFF
NA	many	TRBV2	TRBJ1-6	TGTGCCAGCAGTGACGCAGGGTCGAATTCACCCCTCCACTTT	CASSDAGSNSPLHF
NA	NA	TRBV28	TRBJ2-2	TGTGCCAGCAGGACGGGGGACGGCGACACCGGGGAGCTGTTTTTT	CASRTGDGDTGELFF
NA	NA	TRBV19	TRBJ2-7	TGTGCCAGTAGTATAGGACTCTTCTCCTACGAGCAGTACTTC	CASSIGLFSYEQYF